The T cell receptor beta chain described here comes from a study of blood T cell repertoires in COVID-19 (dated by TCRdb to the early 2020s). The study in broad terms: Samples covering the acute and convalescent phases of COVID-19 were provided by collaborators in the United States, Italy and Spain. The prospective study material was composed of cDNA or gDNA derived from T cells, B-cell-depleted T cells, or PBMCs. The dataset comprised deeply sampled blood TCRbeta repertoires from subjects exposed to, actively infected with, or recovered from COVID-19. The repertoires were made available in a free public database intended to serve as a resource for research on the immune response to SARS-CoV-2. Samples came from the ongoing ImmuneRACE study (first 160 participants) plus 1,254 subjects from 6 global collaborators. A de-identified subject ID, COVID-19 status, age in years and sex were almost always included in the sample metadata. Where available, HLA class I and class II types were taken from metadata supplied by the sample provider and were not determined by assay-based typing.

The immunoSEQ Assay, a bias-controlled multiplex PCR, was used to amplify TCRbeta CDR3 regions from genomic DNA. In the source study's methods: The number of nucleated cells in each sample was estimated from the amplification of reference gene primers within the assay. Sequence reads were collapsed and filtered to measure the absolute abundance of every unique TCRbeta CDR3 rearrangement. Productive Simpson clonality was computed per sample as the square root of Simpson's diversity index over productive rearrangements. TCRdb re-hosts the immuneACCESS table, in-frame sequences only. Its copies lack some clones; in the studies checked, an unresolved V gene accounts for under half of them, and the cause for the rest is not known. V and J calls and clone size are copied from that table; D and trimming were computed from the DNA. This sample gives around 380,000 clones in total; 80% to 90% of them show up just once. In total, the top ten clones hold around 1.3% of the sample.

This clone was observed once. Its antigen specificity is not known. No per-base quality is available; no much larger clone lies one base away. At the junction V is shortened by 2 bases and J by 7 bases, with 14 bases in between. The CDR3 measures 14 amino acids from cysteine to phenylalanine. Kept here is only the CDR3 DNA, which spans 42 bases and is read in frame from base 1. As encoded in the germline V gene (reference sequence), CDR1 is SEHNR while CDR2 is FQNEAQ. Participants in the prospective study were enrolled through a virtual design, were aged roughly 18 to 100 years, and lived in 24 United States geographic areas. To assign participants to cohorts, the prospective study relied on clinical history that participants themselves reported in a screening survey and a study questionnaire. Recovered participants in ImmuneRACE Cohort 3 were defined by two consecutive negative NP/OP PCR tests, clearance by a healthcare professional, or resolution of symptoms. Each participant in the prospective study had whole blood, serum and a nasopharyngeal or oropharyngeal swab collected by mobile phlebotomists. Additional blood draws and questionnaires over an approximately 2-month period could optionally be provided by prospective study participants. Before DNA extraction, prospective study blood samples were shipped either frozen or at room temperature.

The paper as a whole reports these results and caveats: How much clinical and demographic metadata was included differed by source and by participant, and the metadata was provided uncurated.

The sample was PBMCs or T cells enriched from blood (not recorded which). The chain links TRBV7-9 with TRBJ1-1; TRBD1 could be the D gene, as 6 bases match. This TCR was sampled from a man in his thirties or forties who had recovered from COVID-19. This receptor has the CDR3 CASSLRWGQGEAFF. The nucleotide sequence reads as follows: TGTGCCAGCAGCTTACGTTGGGGGCAGGGTGAAGCTTTCTTT.